The entry that follows covers one T cell receptor beta chain sequence. The antigen remains undetermined. The sample belongs to a study of beta chain features in type 1 diabetes. Study summary: Healthy donors and patients had similar age, gender and cell yields. Study outcomes and limitations: Significant though moderate, a shortening of TCRB CDR3s appeared in all four CD4+ subsets of Type 1 diabetes patients.

Of the isolated RNA, all was reverse transcribed, and so the sequenced material was expressed TCRB transcripts. Naive, central memory and regulatory T cell samples averaged about 3.57 million reads. Assay: immunoSEQ multiplex PCR; the TCRdb copy retains only in-frame clones and omits some. Of 250,000 to 300,000 clones listed, roughly an eighth are singletons. This receptor was identified in a man aged 25 to 40 with type 1 diabetes. Source material: naive CD4+ T cells from blood.

The CDR3 sequence is CASSIVGNQPQHF. In nucleotides, the CDR3 is TGCGCCAGCAGTATCGTCGGCAATCAGCCCCAGCATTTT. The rearrangement links TRBV5-1 to TRBJ1-5; the D is unclear. V was clipped by 5 bases and J by 2 bases, with 8 bases between them. The CDR3 covers 13 residues. Germline V lookup: CDR1 SGHRS, CDR2 YFSETQ.